What follows are 26 T cell receptor beta chains derived from one specimen sequenced in a study of technical replicates of blood from several donors. Assay used: immunoSEQ multiplex PCR; TCRdb lists only in-frame clones, some missing. The sample lists 45,000 to 60,000 clones; just over 85% were seen once. Material: PBMCs. These receptors came from a human donor in good health. Some clones in this sample may be carry-over from other donors' samples.

The CDR3 loop is CASSSGGSRDEQYF. The CDR3 region has the DNA TGTGCCAGCAGCTCCGGGGGGTCGCGCGACGAGCAGTACTTC. V usage is TRBV7-6 and J usage is TRBJ2-7; 7 bases align to TRBD2. Germline V gene sequence: CDR1 SGHVS, CDR2 FNYEAQ. V shed 4 bases and J 5 bases; nucleotides not matched to a gene: 8. The CDR3 has 14 residues.

The chain combines TRBV5-5 with TRBJ1-2; D is unresolved. This CDR3 has 16 amino acids. Germline CDR1 reads SGHKS; CDR2 reads YYEKEE (reference sequence). V was pared by 1 base and J by 0 bases, with 13 bases between. The CDR3 nucleotides are TGTGCCAGCAGCTTGAGTGCCGGGAACTCTAACTATGGCTACACCTTC. This gives the protein CASSLSAGNSNYGYTF.

The chain is built from TRBV28 and TRBJ1-2; no firm D call. Between the trimmed V and J ends, which lost 5 bases and 10 bases, there was a span of 17 bases. The CDR3 has 13 amino acids. CDR1 and CDR2 from the germline V gene are MDHEN and SYDVKM. The CDR3 loop is CASSRPARDVYTF. The CDR3, as DNA: TGTGCCAGCAGTCGGCCCGCCCGGGATGTCTACACCTTC.

J is TRBJ1-6 and V is TRBV10-2; 8 bases line up with TRBD1. The J segment lost 8 bases and the V segment lost 1 base, leaving 1 base of the junction unmatched. Germline CDR1 WSHSY, CDR2 SAAADI. This CDR3 region has 14 residues. This CDR3 is CASSEWTGHSPLHF. The DNA of the CDR3 is TGCGCCAGCAGTGAGTGGACAGGGCATTCACCCCTCCACTTT.

This clone appeared a single time. The genes are TRBV7-7 and TRBJ2-5; a possible D gene is TRBD2 (5 bases). The CDR3 covers 14 residues. The V and J ends lost 1 base and 2 bases respectively, with 8 bases between them. Germline values: CDR1 SSHAT, CDR2 FNYEAQ (reference sequence). This CDR3 is CASSLGGRQETQYF. For the CDR3, the DNA is TGTGCCAGCAGCTTAGGAGGGCGGCAAGAGACCCAGTACTTC. Looking up the rest from reference TRBV7-7 and TRBJ2-5 gives the full variable domain: GAGVSQSPRYKVTKRGQDVTLRCDPISSHATLYWYQQALGQGPEFLTYFNYEAQPDKSGLPSDRFSAERPEGSISTLTIQRTEQRDSAMYRCASSLGGRQETQYFGPGTRLLVL.

This chain uses TRBV4-1 with TRBJ2-1; D may be TRBD2 (5 bases). The germline V gene encodes CDR1 MGHRA and CDR2 YSYEKL. V was shortened by 1 base and J by 10 bases, with 14 bases between the two germline ends. The CDR3 is made up of 14 amino acids. The chain's CDR3 is CASSQVLRGPEQFF. CDR3 DNA sequence: TGCGCCAGCAGCCAAGTGTTACGGGGTCCCGAGCAGTTCTTC.

V and J are TRBV6-6 and TRBJ2-5; unclear D gene. V was trimmed by 6 bases and J by 1 base, leaving 12 bases between them. The germline V gene encodes CDR1 MNHNY and CDR2 SVGAGI (reference sequence). CDR3 length: 14 amino acids. The CDR3 reads CASSLGAAQETQYF. The CDR3 bases are TGTGCCAGCAGCCTGGGCGCCGCCCAAGAGACCCAGTACTTC.

The chain recombines TRBV6-1 with TRBJ2-5; TRBD1 matches at 8 bases. V dropped 4 bases and J dropped 5; count of bases not matched to a gene: 9. This CDR3 region has 15 residues. Germline CDR1 reads MNHNS; CDR2 reads SASEGT. The CDR3 loop reads CASSAWTGPRETQYF. The DNA of the CDR3 is TGTGCCAGCAGTGCCTGGACAGGGCCTAGGGAGACCCAGTACTTC.

The rearrangement uses TRBV7-2 and TRBJ2-7; the match to TRBD2 covers 7 bases. The CDR3 loop spans 13 amino acids. Germline V gene sequence: CDR1 SGHTA, CDR2 FQGNSA. V trimming: 6 bases; J trimming: 6 bases; junction bases outside the gene matches: 8. The CDR3 loop reads CASRPSGSGEQYF. The DNA of the CDR3 is TGTGCCAGCAGACCTAGCGGTTCGGGCGAGCAGTACTTC.

This clone was observed a few times. V gene TRBV6-5 combines with J gene TRBJ1-4, with unresolved D. Germline assignment: CDR1 MNHEY and CDR2 SVGAGI. This CDR3 comprises 14 residues. V lost 0 bases, J lost 8 bases, and 10 bases lay in between. The CDR3 protein is CASSYSTTREKLFF. The CDR3 bases are TGTGCCAGCAGTTACTCGACAACTAGAGAAAAACTGTTTTTT.

The rearrangement uses TRBV7-8 and TRBJ2-5, with TRBD2 identical over 10 bases. V trimming: 2 bases; J trimming: 5 bases; junction bases outside the gene matches: 14. Germline V lookup: CDR1 SGHVS, CDR2 FQNEAQ. This CDR3 has 18 amino acids. As DNA, the CDR3 is TGTGCCAGCAGCTTAAGGATCCTTGTTAGCGGGGGGATGGAGACCCAGTACTTC. This translates into CASSLRILVSGGMETQYF.

This clone turned up a few times. The rearrangement links TRBV20-1 to TRBJ1-1, with 7 positions matching TRBD1. J gave up 13 bases and V 2 bases, and 4 bases lay outside the gene matches. This CDR3 spans 10 amino acids. The germline CDR1 and CDR2 sequences are DFQATT and SNEGSKA (reference sequence). CDR3 sequence (DNA): TGCAGTGCTAGATCAGGGGGACTTTTCTTT. Its translation is CSARSGGLFF.

The rearrangement links TRBV5-8 to TRBJ2-5, with TRBD1 matching over 8 bases. The CDR3 runs 16 residues. In germline, CDR1 is SGHTS, CDR2 YDEGEE. Trimming cost V 4 bases and J 2 bases; bases outside gene matches: 10. The CDR3 region is CASSMGQEKPQETQYF. DNA of the CDR3: TGTGCCAGCAGCATGGGACAGGAAAAACCACAAGAGACCCAGTACTTC.

The chain links TRBV4-3 to TRBJ2-7; D is perhaps TRBD2 (5 bases). The germline CDR1 and CDR2 sequences are LGHNA and YSLEER. CDR3 length: 15 residues. Trimming cost V 0 bases and J 3 bases, with 12 bases left between them. The CDR3 is CASSQDRGQNYEQYF. The CDR3, as DNA: TGCGCCAGCAGCCAAGATCGAGGGCAGAACTACGAGCAGTACTTC.

This chain links TRBV10-2 with TRBJ2-7; the D is unclear. CDR1 is WSHSY, CDR2 SAAADI, per germline. V was pared by 2 bases and J by 6 bases, with 11 bases between. The CDR3 totals 13 residues. The CDR3 reads CASSEDSSGEQYF. In DNA form, the CDR3 reads TGCGCCAGCAGTGAGGACTCCTCGGGCGAGCAGTACTTC.

The chain employs TRBV12-5 and TRBJ1-4; 8 bases fit TRBD1. The V segment lost 1 base and the J segment 8 bases; nucleotides outside the gene matches: 6. Per germline, CDR1 LGHNT and CDR2 FRNRAP. This CDR3 has 15 residues. CDR3 coding DNA: TGTGCTAGTGGTTTGGGTCAGGGGGCGGTCGAAAAACTGTTTTTT. This gives the protein CASGLGQGAVEKLFF. The whole variable domain, remainder taken from reference TRBV12-5 and TRBJ1-4, is DARVTQTPRHKVTEMGQEVTMRCQPILGHNTVFWYRQTMMQGLELLAYFRNRAPLDDSGMPKDRFSAEMPDATLATLKIQPSEPRDSAVYFCASGLGQGAVEKLFFGSGTQLSVL.

This chain connects TRBV13 to TRBJ2-1; the D gene is possibly TRBD2 (7 bases). CDR1 and CDR2 from the germline V gene are PRHDT and FYEKMQ (reference sequence). The V and J ends lost 1 base and 1 base respectively, with 17 bases between them. The CDR3 covers 18 residues. The DNA of the CDR3 is TGTGCCAGCAGCTTAGAGGGGGGGTCGGAGGGGTCCTACAATGAGCAGTTCTTC. It encodes CASSLEGGSEGSYNEQFF.

This rearrangement joins TRBV7-3 to TRBJ1-1, with D uncertain. CDR3 length equals 15 residues. Trimming took 3 bases from V and 1 from J, leaving 12 bases between them. Germline values: CDR1 SGHTA, CDR2 FQGTGA. This CDR3 is CASSFGSMGNTEAFF. CDR3 nucleotides: TGTGCCAGCAGCTTCGGGTCCATGGGGAACACTGAAGCTTTCTTT.

CDR3 DNA: TGTGCCAGCAGTAGACAGGGGATGTTCCGGACCTACGAGCAGTACTTC. It yields the protein CASSRQGMFRTYEQYF. This chain joins TRBV2 and TRBJ2-7, with 8 bases aligning to TRBD1. The CDR3 totals 16 residues. Trimming at V came to 5 bases and at J to 2 bases, leaving 11 bases not matched to a gene. CDR1 SNHLY and CDR2 FYNNEI come from the germline V gene.

This chain joins TRBV6-5 and TRBJ1-1, with 9 bases lining up with TRBD1. Germline V gene sequence: CDR1 MNHEY, CDR2 SVGAGI. V shed 6 bases, J shed 5 bases, and the junction held 4 bases outside the gene matches. CDR3 length: 13 amino acids. This chain's CDR3 is CASSWDRETEAFF. DNA for the CDR3: TGTGCCAGCAGCTGGGACAGGGAAACTGAAGCTTTCTTT.

The gene calls are TRBV7-8 and TRBJ1-1; D not certain. From germline, CDR1 is SGHVS and CDR2 FQNEAQ. V dropped 4 bases and J dropped 6 bases, with 15 bases sitting between them. The CDR3 has 14 residues. CDR3 residues: CASSSVSAGPEAFF. DNA of the CDR3: TGTGCCAGCAGCTCCGTCTCGGCAGGCCCTGAAGCTTTCTTT.

This rearrangement joins TRBV5-6 to TRBJ1-2, with D perhaps matching TRBD1 (6 bases). V lost 4 bases to trimming and J lost 14 bases, with 15 bases between them. This CDR3 has 11 residues. Germline V gives CDR1 SGHDT, CDR2 YYEEEE. In DNA form, the CDR3 reads TGTGCCAGCAGCGTAACAGGGAAATGGACCTTC. Its protein is CASSVTGKWTF.

V usage is TRBV14 and J usage is TRBJ1-6; D gene ambiguous. The V end was cut by 0 bases, the J end by 5 bases, with 8 bases between. The CDR3 loop spans 15 amino acids. CDR1 is SGHDN and CDR2 is FVKESK in the germline V gene. DNA of the CDR3: TGTGCCAGCAGCCAAGAGGAGCCCGATAATTCACCCCTCCACTTT. It codes for CASSQEEPDNSPLHF.

The chain recombines TRBV4-2 with TRBJ2-7; TRBD1 agrees at 9 bases. CDR3 length equals 13 residues. The V gene end was trimmed by 4 bases and the J gene end by 2 bases; junction bases not matched to a gene: 0. CDR1 and CDR2 from the germline V gene are LGHNA and YNFKEQ. CDR3 in amino acids: CASSRTGAYEQYF. As DNA, the CDR3 is TGTGCCAGCAGCCGGACAGGGGCCTACGAGCAGTACTTC.

The chain has TRBV30 and TRBJ1-3, with D uncertain. CDR1 GTSNPN and CDR2 SVGIG come from the germline V gene (reference sequence). Between the trimmed V and J ends, which lost 3 bases and 2 bases, there was a span of 11 bases. This CDR3 is built from 14 residues. This CDR3 reads CAWRSGQAGNTIYF. The CDR3 nucleotides read TGTGCCTGGAGGTCTGGGCAGGCTGGAAACACCATATATTTT.

The CDR3 DNA reads as TGCGCCAGCAGCCACGACTCTAGCGGGGGGGCCCGATCCTACGAGCAGTACTTC. Amino acid sequence: CASSHDSSGGARSYEQYF. The chain joins TRBV4-1 to TRBJ2-7; 12 bases map to TRBD2. The junction had 10 bases not matched to a gene; V was cut back by 3 bases and J by 1 base. In germline, CDR1 is MGHRA, CDR2 YSYEKL. CDR3 length: 18 amino acids.